This paragraph reports one TCR beta chain. The authors' processing: For nucleated cells, counts were estimated from reference gene primer amplification. Libraries were prepared by immunoSEQ multiplex PCR; TCRdb keeps only in-frame clonotypes and omits some of them. That table furnishes V, J and clone size, whereas the DNA furnished D and trimming. The sample has approximately 100,000 clones; approximately 84% are singletons. These data come from a study of blood T cell repertoires in COVID-19. Study-wide context: Samples came from the United States, Italy and Spain, spanning acute and convalescent COVID-19.

This CDR3 comprises 14 residues. Trimming pared 5 bases from V and 0 bases from J, leaving 12 bases between. Germline V gives CDR1 SGHRS, CDR2 YFSETQ. The TCR was taken from a human donor in a cohort sampled during active COVID-19. The sample was peripheral blood. V usage is TRBV5-1 and J usage is TRBJ2-7; the D is unclear. CDR3 amino acids: CASRPTTNSYEQYF. The DNA for the CDR3 is TGCGCCAGCAGACCCACTACCAACTCCTACGAGCAGTACTTC. The whole variable domain, remainder taken from reference TRBV5-1 and TRBJ2-7, is KAGVTQTPRYLIKTRGQQVTLSCSPISGHRSVSWYQQTPGQGLQFLFEYFSETQRNKGNFPGRFSGRQFSNSRSEMNVSTLELGDSALYLCASRPTTNSYEQYFGPGTRLTVT.